These T cell receptor beta chains were read from a single sample in a study of blood T cell repertoires in COVID-19. Sequencing used immunoSEQ multiplex PCR; TCRdb keeps in-frame clones, though not all of them. The data hold under 130,000 clones, with roughly 76% observed a single time. The sample was peripheral blood. The origin of the receptors is a woman between 65 and 79 years old with acute or convalescent COVID-19. Both conserved end residues are part of each CDR3. Each record gives: CDR3 length, D gene, J gene, clone size, V gene, CDR3 DNA, CDR3 protein. D genes are given only for firm matches. Size values are once, few and many counts, or a class for expanded clones, and some rows have none.

14 | TRBD1 | TRBJ2-5 | NA | TRBV5-1 | TGCGCCAGCAGCTTGGATTGGGACAGAGAGACCCAGTACTTC | CASSLDWDRETQYF
16 | NA | TRBJ2-3 | few | TRBV28 | TGTGCCAGCACCCTAGGAGCGGGCTGGGGCACAGATACGCAGTATTTT | CASTLGAGWGTDTQYF
14 | NA | TRBJ1-1 | NA | TRBV28 | TGTGCCAGCAGTCCAGTACACGTGAACACTGAAGCTTTCTTT | CASSPVHVNTEAFF
15 | NA | TRBJ2-3 | NA | TRBV10-3 | TGTGCCATCAACCCTCAAGAGGCTATTTTGGATACGCAGTATTTT | CAINPQEAILDTQYF
14 | NA | TRBJ2-1 | NA | TRBV6-6 | TGTGCCAGCAGTTACTCTCCGATTAGCACTGAGCAGTTCTTC | CASSYSPISTEQFF
14 | TRBD1 | TRBJ1-6 | NA | TRBV9 | TGTGCCAGCAGCGCGACAGGGGTTAATTCACCCCTCCACTTT | CASSATGVNSPLHF
13 | NA | TRBJ1-2 | NA | TRBV4-1 | TGCGCCAGCAGCCACGGAGGGAACTATGGCTACACCTTC | CASSHGGNYGYTF
13 | NA | TRBJ2-1 | NA | TRBV24-1 | TGTGCCACCAGTGATCTCACTTCTGATGAGCAGTTCTTC | CATSDLTSDEQFF
17 | TRBD1 | TRBJ2-2 | NA | TRBV30 | TGTGCCTGGAGTGGGATATGGGACAGGGCGGGGACCGGGGAGCTGTTTTTT | CAWSGIWDRAGTGELFF
15 | NA | TRBJ1-1 | NA | TRBV3-1/TRBV3-2 | TGTGCCAGCAGCCAAGAAGGGGGGGGGCCCACTGAAGCTTTCTTT | CASSQEGGGPTEAFF